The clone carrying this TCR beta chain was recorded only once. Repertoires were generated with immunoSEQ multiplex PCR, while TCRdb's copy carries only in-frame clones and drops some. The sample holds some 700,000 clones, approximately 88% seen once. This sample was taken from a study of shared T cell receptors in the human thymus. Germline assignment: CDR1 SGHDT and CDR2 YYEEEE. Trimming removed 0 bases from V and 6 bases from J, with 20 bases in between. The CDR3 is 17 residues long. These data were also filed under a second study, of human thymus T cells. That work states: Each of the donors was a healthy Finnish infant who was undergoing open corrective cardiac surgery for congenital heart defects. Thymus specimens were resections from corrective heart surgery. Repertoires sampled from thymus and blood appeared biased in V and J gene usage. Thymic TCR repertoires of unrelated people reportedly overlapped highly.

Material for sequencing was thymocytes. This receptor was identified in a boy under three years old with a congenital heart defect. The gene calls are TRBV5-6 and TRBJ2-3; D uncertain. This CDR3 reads CASSLGLGSHYVDTQYF. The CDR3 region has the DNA TGTGCCAGCAGCTTGGGACTTGGGTCCCATTATGTGGATACGCAGTATTTT.